The 9 T cell receptor beta chains below come from one sample, sequenced in a study of T cell repertoires in cytomegalovirus infection. TCRdb processed the reads anew with MiXCR; each CDR3 protein has one entry. The sample lists a few hundred thousand distinct CDR3 sequences, about 15% occurring once. Sequencing used CD8+ T cells from PBMCs. These TCRs come from a human donor in good health (CMV status not recorded). Some clones in this sample may be carry-over from other donors' samples.

On this clonotype: This may be a read error, as it is one base from a much larger clone. The chain has TRBV4-1 and TRBJ1-5; D gene ambiguous. Germline CDR1 and CDR2: MGHRA and YSYEKL. The CDR3 is 15 amino acids. CDR3 protein: CASSQSQDGNQPHHF. For the CDR3, the DNA is TGCGCCAGCAGCCAGAGCCAGGATGGGAATCAGCCCCATCATTTT.

Only a few counts were recorded for this clonotype. This chain joins TRBV7-9 and TRBJ2-6, with a tentative D call TRBD2 (5 bases). Trimming took off 4 bases at V and 1 base at J, with 14 bases between the two ends. Germline CDR1 SEHNR, CDR2 FQNEAQ (reference sequence). The CDR3 runs 17 residues. CDR3 nucleotides: TGTGCCAGCAGCTCCGATAAGGGCGGGTCTGGGGCCAACGTCCTGACTTTC. It specifies CASSSDKGGSGANVLTF.

This clonotype turned up a few times. The gene calls are TRBV19 and TRBJ2-1; 11 bases are shared with TRBD2. This CDR3 is built from 13 residues. Germline V gene lookup returns CDR1 LNHDA and CDR2 SQIVND (reference sequence). J lost 9 bases, V lost 7 bases, and 5 bases had no gene match. The CDR3 loop is CASTSGGFSEQFF. The CDR3 DNA is TGTGCCAGTACTAGCGGGGGGTTTAGTGAGCAGTTCTTC.

About this clonotype: Given a much more abundant clone one base away, this may be a read error. CDR3 region: CASGLLSGGSDTEAFF. The CDR3 bases are TGTGCCAGCGGTTTATTATCGGGGGGCTCGGACACTGAAGCTTTCTTT. V gene TRBV28 combines with J gene TRBJ1-1; tentative D call: TRBD1 (6 bases). The CDR3 contains 16 residues. Per the germline V gene, CDR1 is MDHEN and CDR2 is SYDVKM.

The gene calls are TRBV7-9 and TRBJ2-1, with D perhaps matching TRBD1 or TRBD2 (5 bases each). Trimming left V 1 base short and J 4 bases short, with 14 bases between. The CDR3 runs to 16 residues. Germline CDR1 is SEHNR and CDR2 is FQNEAQ (reference sequence). The CDR3 sequence: CASSLVGDPYYNEQFF. CDR3 bases: TGTGCCAGCAGCTTAGTGGGGGACCCCTATTACAATGAGCAGTTCTTC.

This clonotype was picked up many times. The chain couples TRBV29-1 to TRBJ2-7, with D hard to call. The V gene lost 7 bases and the J gene lost 0 bases, with 13 bases spanning the gap. Per germline, CDR1 SQVTM and CDR2 ANQGSEA. CDR3 size: 13 residues. Here the CDR3 reads CSAKDGFSYEQYF. In DNA form, the CDR3 reads TGCAGCGCCAAGGACGGTTTCTCCTACGAGCAGTACTTC.

There are a few counts of this clonotype. The chain employs TRBV19 and TRBJ2-7; TRBD1 matches 9 bases. Per germline, CDR1 LNHDA and CDR2 SQIVND (reference sequence). With 4 bases clipped from V and 3 bases from J, the junction kept 4 bases outside the gene matches. This CDR3 is 14 amino acids long. For the CDR3, the DNA is TGTGCCAGTAGTACAGGGACAGGGTACTACGAGCAGTACTTC. It specifies CASSTGTGYYEQYF.

This chain joins TRBV19 and TRBJ1-1, with 9 bases that match TRBD1. There are 14 residues in the CDR3. Germline loops: CDR1 LNHDA, CDR2 SQIVND (reference sequence). With V trimmed by 4 bases and J by 8 bases, 8 bases remained unmatched. The CDR3 spells CASSTGQGFAEAFF. CDR3 nucleotides: TGTGCCAGTAGTACTGGACAGGGGTTTGCGGAAGCTTTCTTT.

This clonotype has only a few counts. The CDR3 here is CASSPRGGPYEQYF. CDR3 sequence (DNA): TGTGCCAGCAGCCCGCGTGGGGGTCCCTACGAGCAGTACTTC. The rearrangement joins TRBV7-9 to TRBJ2-7, with D perhaps matching TRBD1 or TRBD2 (5 bases each). Per germline, CDR1 SEHNR and CDR2 FQNEAQ (reference sequence). Trimming took off 5 bases at V and 2 bases at J, with 13 bases between the two ends. The CDR3 extends over 14 amino acids.